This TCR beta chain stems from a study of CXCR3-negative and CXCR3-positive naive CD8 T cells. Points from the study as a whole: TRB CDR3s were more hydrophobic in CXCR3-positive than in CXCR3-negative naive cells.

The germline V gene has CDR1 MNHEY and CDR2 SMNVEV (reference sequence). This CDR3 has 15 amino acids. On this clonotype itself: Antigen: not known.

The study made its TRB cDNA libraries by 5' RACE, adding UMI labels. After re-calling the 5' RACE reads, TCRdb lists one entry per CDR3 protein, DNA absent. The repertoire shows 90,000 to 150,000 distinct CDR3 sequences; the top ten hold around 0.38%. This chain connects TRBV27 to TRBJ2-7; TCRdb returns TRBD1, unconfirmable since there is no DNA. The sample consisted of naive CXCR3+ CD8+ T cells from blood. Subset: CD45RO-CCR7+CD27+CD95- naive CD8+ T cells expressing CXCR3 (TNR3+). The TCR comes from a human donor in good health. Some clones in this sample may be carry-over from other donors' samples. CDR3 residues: CASSTRDRLSYEQYF.